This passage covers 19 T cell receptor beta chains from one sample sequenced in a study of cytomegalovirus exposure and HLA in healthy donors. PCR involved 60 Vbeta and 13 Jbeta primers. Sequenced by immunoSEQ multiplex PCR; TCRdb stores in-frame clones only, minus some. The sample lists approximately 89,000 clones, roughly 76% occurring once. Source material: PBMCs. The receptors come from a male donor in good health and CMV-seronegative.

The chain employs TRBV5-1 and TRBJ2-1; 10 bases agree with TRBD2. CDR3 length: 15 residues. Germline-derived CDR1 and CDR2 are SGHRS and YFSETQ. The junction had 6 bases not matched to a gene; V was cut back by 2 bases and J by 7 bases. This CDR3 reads CASSFLAGVYNEQFF. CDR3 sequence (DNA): TGCGCCAGCAGCTTTCTAGCGGGAGTCTATAATGAGCAGTTCTTC.

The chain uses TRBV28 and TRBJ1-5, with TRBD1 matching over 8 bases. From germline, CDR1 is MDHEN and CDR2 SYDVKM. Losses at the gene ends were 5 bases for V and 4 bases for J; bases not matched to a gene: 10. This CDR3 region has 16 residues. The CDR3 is CASSPRTGHYNQPQHF. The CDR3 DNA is TGTGCCAGCAGTCCAAGGACAGGGCACTATAATCAGCCCCAGCATTTT.

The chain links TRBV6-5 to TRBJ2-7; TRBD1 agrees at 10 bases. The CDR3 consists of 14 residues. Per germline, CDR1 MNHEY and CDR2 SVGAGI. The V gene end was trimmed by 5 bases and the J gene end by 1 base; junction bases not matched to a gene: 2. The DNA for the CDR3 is TGTGCCAGCAGTGCGGGACAGGGGTCCTACGAGCAGTACTTC. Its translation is CASSAGQGSYEQYF.

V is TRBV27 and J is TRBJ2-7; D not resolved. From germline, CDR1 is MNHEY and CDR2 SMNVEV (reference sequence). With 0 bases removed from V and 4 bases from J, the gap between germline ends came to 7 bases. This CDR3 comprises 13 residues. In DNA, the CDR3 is TGTGCCAGCAGTTTATCTCCCGCGTACGAGCAGTACTTC. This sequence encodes CASSLSPAYEQYF.

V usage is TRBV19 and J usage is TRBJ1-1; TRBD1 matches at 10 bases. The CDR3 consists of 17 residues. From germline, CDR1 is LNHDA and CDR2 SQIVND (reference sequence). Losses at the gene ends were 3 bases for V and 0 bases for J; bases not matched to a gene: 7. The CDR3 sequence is CASSIQTGGRVNTEAFF. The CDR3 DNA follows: TGTGCCAGTAGTATTCAGACAGGGGGCAGGGTGAACACTGAAGCTTTCTTT.

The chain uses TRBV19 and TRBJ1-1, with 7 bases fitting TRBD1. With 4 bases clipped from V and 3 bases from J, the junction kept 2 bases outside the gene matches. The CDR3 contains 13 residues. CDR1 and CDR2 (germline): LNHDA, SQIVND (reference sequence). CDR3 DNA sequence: TGTGCCAGTAGTAAACAGGGGTACACTGAAGCTTTCTTT. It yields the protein CASSKQGYTEAFF.

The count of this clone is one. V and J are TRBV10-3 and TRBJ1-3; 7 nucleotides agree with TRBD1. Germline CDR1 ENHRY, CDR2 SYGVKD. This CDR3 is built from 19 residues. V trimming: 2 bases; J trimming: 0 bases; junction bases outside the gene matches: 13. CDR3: CAISEASGRQGVSGNTIYF. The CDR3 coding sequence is TGTGCCATCAGTGAGGCTTCGGGGCGACAGGGCGTCTCTGGAAACACCATATATTTT.

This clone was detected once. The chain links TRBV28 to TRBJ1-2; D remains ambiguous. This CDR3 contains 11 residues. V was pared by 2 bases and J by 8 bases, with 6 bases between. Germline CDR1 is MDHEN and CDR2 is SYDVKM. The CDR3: CASSLMGGYTF. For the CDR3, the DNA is TGTGCCAGCAGTTTAATGGGCGGCTACACCTTC.

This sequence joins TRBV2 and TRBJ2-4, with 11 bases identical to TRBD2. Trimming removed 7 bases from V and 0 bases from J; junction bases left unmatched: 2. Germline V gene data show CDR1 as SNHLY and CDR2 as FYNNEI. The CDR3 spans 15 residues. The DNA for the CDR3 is TGTGCCAGCACACTAGCGGGGGTAGCCAAAAACATTCAGTACTTC. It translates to CASTLAGVAKNIQYF.

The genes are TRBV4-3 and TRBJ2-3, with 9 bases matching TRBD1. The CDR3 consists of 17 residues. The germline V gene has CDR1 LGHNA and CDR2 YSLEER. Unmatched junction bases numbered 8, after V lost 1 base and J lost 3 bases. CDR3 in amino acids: CASSQGLWGTGTDTQYF. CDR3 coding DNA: TGCGCCAGCAGCCAAGGACTTTGGGGGACAGGGACAGATACGCAGTATTTT.

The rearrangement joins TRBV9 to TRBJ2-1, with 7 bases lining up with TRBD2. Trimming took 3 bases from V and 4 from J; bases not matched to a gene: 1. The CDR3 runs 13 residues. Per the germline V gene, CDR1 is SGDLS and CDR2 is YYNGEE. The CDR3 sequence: CASSAGLYNEQFF. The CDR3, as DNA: TGTGCCAGCAGCGCGGGACTATACAATGAGCAGTTCTTC.

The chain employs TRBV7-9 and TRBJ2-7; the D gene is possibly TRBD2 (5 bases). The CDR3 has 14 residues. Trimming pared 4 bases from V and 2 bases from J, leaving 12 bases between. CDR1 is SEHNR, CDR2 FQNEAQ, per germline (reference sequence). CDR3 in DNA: TGTGCCAGCAGCTCAACCGGGATGACCTACGAGCAGTACTTC. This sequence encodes CASSSTGMTYEQYF.

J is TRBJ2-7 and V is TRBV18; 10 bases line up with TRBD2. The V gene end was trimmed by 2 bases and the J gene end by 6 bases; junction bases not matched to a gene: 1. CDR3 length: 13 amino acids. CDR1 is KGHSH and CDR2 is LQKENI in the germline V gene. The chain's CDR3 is CASSPGTSVEQYF. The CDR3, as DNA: TGTGCCAGCTCACCAGGGACTAGCGTCGAGCAGTACTTC.

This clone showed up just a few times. CDR3 sequence (DNA): TGTGCCAGCGGCATGGGACAGGAGCAGTACTTC. Amino acids: CASGMGQEQYF. The V call is TRBV6-6, the J call TRBJ2-7, with 7 bases lining up with TRBD1. From germline, CDR1 is MNHNY and CDR2 SVGAGI (reference sequence). This CDR3 has 11 residues. Trimming at V came to 8 bases and at J to 7 bases, leaving 5 bases not matched to a gene.

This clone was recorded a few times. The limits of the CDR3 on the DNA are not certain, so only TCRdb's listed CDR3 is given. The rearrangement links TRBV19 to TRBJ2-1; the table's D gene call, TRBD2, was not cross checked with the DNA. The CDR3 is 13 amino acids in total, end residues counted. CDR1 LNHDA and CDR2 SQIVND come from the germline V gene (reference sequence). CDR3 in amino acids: CASSTSGGNEQFF.

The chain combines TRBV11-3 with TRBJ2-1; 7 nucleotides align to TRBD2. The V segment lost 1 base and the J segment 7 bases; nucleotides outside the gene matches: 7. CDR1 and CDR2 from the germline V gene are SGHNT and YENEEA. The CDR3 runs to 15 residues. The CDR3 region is CASSLVGTNLNEQFF. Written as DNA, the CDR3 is TGTGCCAGCAGCTTAGTGGGGACTAACCTGAATGAGCAGTTCTTC.

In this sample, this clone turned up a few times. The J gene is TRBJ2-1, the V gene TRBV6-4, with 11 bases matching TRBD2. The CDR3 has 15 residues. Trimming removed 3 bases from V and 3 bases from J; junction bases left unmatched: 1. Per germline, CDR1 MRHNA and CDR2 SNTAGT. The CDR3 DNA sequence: TGTGCCAGCAGTGAGACTAGCGGGGTCTACAATGAGCAGTTCTTC. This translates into CASSETSGVYNEQFF.

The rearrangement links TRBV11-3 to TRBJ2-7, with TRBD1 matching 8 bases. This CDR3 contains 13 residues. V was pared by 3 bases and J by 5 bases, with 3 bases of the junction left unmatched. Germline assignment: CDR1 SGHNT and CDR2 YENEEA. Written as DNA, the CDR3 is TGTGCCAGCAGCTTCAGACAGGGGCACGAGCAGTACTTC. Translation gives CASSFRQGHEQYF.

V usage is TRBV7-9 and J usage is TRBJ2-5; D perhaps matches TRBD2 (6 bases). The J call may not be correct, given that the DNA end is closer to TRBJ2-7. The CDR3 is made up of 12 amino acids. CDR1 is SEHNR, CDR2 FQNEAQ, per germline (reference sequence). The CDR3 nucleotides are TGTGCCAGCAGCCCCGGGGGATACGAGCAGTACTTC. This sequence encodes CASSPGGYEQYF.